A selection of T cell receptor beta chains follows, all from one sample in a study of T-cell memory formation after mild COVID-19. TCRdb used MiXCR to reprocess the 5' RACE reads, holding one entry per CDR3 protein. The top ten hold approximately 23% of the sample, which has hundreds of thousands of distinct CDR3 sequences, 15% to 20% seen once. The sample was PBMCs or a T cell subset sorted from them (not recorded which). All receptors derive from a man aged 18 to 30 who had mild COVID-19 (a few samples of this study predate the infection). Cell type and time point are not known. CDR3s include the opening cysteine and the closing phenylalanine or tryptophan. A D gene is named only where the DNA matches it firmly. Clone size is stated in some rows and not others, as once, few, many or a class when expanded.

d_gene	j_gene	len	abundance	v_gene	CDR3aa	CDR3nt
.	TRBJ1-1	14	few	TRBV9	CASSVTSGVTEAFF	TGTGCCAGCAGCGTCACTTCGGGTGTCACTGAAGCTTTCTTT
TRBD1	TRBJ1-2	17	few	TRBV5-1	CASRAGTGTRGIYGYTF	TGCGCCAGCCGCGCCGGGACAGGGACAAGGGGTATCTATGGCTACACCTTC
TRBD2	TRBJ2-3	15	.	TRBV6-2/TRBV6-3	CATQLAGDSTDTQYF	TGTGCCACGCAACTAGCGGGGGACTCTACAGATACGCAGTATTTT
.	TRBJ2-5	14	few	TRBV18	CASSQLSTQETQYF	TGTGCCAGCTCACAACTCTCCACCCAAGAGACCCAGTACTTC
.	TRBJ2-4	16	few	TRBV20-1	CSARDRQTLAKNIQYF	TGCAGTGCTAGAGATAGGCAGACGTTAGCCAAAAACATTCAGTACTTC
.	TRBJ1-5	14	few	TRBV6-2/TRBV6-3	CASSYFGVNQPQHF	TGTGCCAGCAGTTACTTCGGGGTTAATCAGCCCCAGCATTTT
.	TRBJ1-5	15	.	TRBV6-1	CASSEFQVGVQPQHF	TGTGCCAGCAGTGAATTTCAGGTAGGCGTTCAGCCCCAGCATTTT
TRBD1	TRBJ2-3	16	many	TRBV4-1	CASSRGTGGRADTQYF	TGCGCCAGCAGCCGAGGTACAGGGGGACGGGCGGATACGCAGTATTTT
TRBD1	TRBJ1-5	15	.	TRBV7-2	CASSSGQAGGQPQHF	TGTGCCAGCAGCTCCGGACAGGCTGGAGGTCAGCCCCAGCATTTT
TRBD1	TRBJ1-2	15	few	TRBV3-1	CASSPQTGGNYGYTF	TGTGCCAGCAGCCCCCAGACAGGGGGAAACTATGGCTACACCTTC
.	TRBJ1-1	14	few	TRBV5-1	CASSLDPLVTEAFF	TGCGCCAGCAGCTTGGACCCCCTGGTGACTGAAGCTTTCTTT
TRBD1	TRBJ2-1	15	many	TRBV20-1	CSARDRQGPYNEQFF	TGCAGTGCTAGAGATCGACAGGGGCCCTACAATGAGCAGTTCTTC
.	TRBJ1-3	16	.	TRBV7-2	CASSLGGHLSGNTIYF	TGTGCCAGCAGCTTAGGGGGCCACCTCTCTGGAAACACCATATATTTT
.	TRBJ2-3	16	.	TRBV5-1	CASSLAPGGLADTQYF	TGCGCCAGCAGCTTGGCCCCCGGGGGGCTGGCAGATACGCAGTATTTT
.	TRBJ2-7	13	.	TRBV7-7	CASSAGRMGEQYF	TGTGCCAGCAGCGCCGGAAGGATGGGTGAGCAGTACTTC
TRBD1	TRBJ1-1	13	.	TRBV7-8	CASSLDREYRAFF	TGTGCCAGCAGCCTGGACAGGGAATATCGAGCTTTCTTT
.	TRBJ2-7	14	few	TRBV4-1	CASSPTQGAYEQYF	TGCGCCAGCAGTCCGACACAGGGTGCCTACGAGCAGTACTTC
.	TRBJ1-1	15	many	TRBV7-6	CASSSWGGDSTEAFF	TGTGCCAGCAGCTCCTGGGGGGGGGATTCGACTGAAGCTTTCTTT
.	TRBJ1-2	13	few	TRBV12-3/TRBV12-4	CASSLGPTYGYTF	TGTGCCAGCAGCCTGGGACCTACGTATGGCTACACCTTC
.	TRBJ2-7	13	.	TRBV4-3	CASSQETALEQYF	TGCGCCAGCAGCCAAGAGACCGCCCTCGAGCAGTACTTC
.	TRBJ2-3	13	.	TRBV5-1	CASSGAFTDTQYF	TGCGCCAGCAGTGGGGCTTTCACAGATACGCAGTATTTT
.	TRBJ2-2	15	few	TRBV18	CASSPTGANTGELFF	TGTGCCAGCTCACCGACAGGTGCGAACACCGGGGAGCTGTTTTTT
.	TRBJ1-2	14	few	TRBV4-2	CASSQGGASGGYTF	TGTGCCAGCAGCCAAGGAGGAGCCTCGGGGGGCTACACCTTC
.	TRBJ1-6	14	.	TRBV9	CASSVARRNSPLHF	TGTGCCAGCAGCGTAGCTCGCAGAAACTCACCCCTCCACTTT
TRBD1	TRBJ1-6	15	few	TRBV30	CAWSVPGTVYSPLHF	TGTGCCTGGAGTGTCCCCGGGACAGTTTATTCACCCCTCCACTTT
.	TRBJ1-4	15	.	TRBV9	CASSPTGTTNEKLFF	TGTGCCAGCAGCCCGACAGGAACAACTAATGAAAAACTGTTTTTT
TRBD1	TRBJ1-2	14	few	TRBV2	CASRADRENYGYTF	TGTGCCAGCAGGGCCGACAGGGAAAACTATGGCTACACCTTC
TRBD2	TRBJ2-3	15	few	TRBV7-2	CASSTRLAAPDTQYF	TGTGCCAGCAGCACCAGGCTAGCGGCCCCAGATACGCAGTATTTT
.	TRBJ1-3	14	.	TRBV20-1	CSARDRELRNTIYF	TGCAGTGCTAGAGATCGCGAACTCAGAAACACCATATATTTT
.	TRBJ1-4	12	many	TRBV29-1	CSGWTANEKLFF	TGCAGCGGTTGGACAGCGAATGAAAAACTGTTTTTT
.	TRBJ1-4	16	.	TRBV5-1	CASSSQATAANEKLFF	TGCGCCAGCAGCTCGCAAGCGACAGCCGCTAATGAAAAACTGTTTTTT
.	TRBJ1-1	13	.	TRBV27	CASSSKQIGSAFF	TGTGCCAGCAGTTCAAAACAGATCGGGTCCGCTTTCTTT
TRBD1	TRBJ2-7	17	many	TRBV4-1	CASSQEVGTGGSYEQYF	TGCGCCAGCAGCCAAGAAGTGGGGACAGGGGGCTCCTACGAGCAGTACTTC
.	TRBJ2-3	14	many	TRBV5-1	CASSFGSPTDTQYF	TGCGCCAGCAGCTTCGGTAGCCCCACAGATACGCAGTATTTT
.	TRBJ1-1	14	few	TRBV20-1	CSASRSGTTTEAFF	TGCAGTGCTAGTCGCTCCGGGACTACCACTGAAGCTTTCTTT
TRBD1	TRBJ2-2	15	.	TRBV7-6	CASSLRQGATGELFF	TGTGCCAGCAGCTTAAGACAGGGGGCGACCGGGGAGCTGTTTTTT
.	TRBJ2-1	14	.	TRBV12-3/TRBV12-4	CAVTIRSGGDEQFF	TGTGCCGTCACTATTCGGTCGGGTGGGGATGAGCAGTTCTTC
.	TRBJ2-7	13	few	TRBV6-5	CASSYSRFNEQYF	TGTGCCAGCAGTTACTCAAGGTTCAACGAGCAGTACTTC
TRBD1	TRBJ1-6	16	few	TRBV4-3	CASSQELGQGNSPLHF	TGCGCCAGCAGCCAAGAATTGGGACAGGGGAATTCACCCCTCCACTTT
TRBD2	TRBJ2-1	16	.	TRBV20-1	CSATPYLRGEYNEQFF	TGCAGTGCTACTCCCTACTTGCGGGGGGAGTACAATGAGCAGTTCTTC
TRBD2	TRBJ2-7	16	few	TRBV6-2/TRBV6-3	CASSYRAAGGYYEQYF	TGTGCCAGCAGTTACCGTGCAGCGGGGGGCTACTACGAGCAGTACTTC
.	TRBJ2-5	13	once	TRBV20-1	CSAKVQGGETQYF	TGCAGTGCTAAGGTTCAGGGCGGAGAGACCCAGTACTTC